Listed below are T cell receptor beta chains from one sample, sequenced in a study of metastatic and nonmetastatic thyroid tumors. TCRdb re-called clones from the PCR reads using MiXCR. Counted here are about 3,400 clones, 30% to 35% occurring once; the ten biggest clones make up around 29%. The source material was adjacent normal tissue. These receptors were taken from a male donor with papillary thyroid cancer or a benign thyroid nodule (not recorded which). Some clones in this sample may be carry-over from other donors' samples. CDR3s include the opening cysteine and the closing phenylalanine or tryptophan. D genes are given only for firm matches. Clone size appears in some rows only: once, few, many, or a class for an expanded clone.

d_gene	v_gene	abundance	j_gene	CDR3aa	CDR3nt
NA	TRBV7-8	few	TRBJ2-1	CASSLPGFYNEQFF	TGTGCCAGCAGCTTACCAGGGTTCTACAATGAGCAGTTCTTC
TRBD2	TRBV28	NA	TRBJ2-1	CASIPGGGRRIAEYNEQFF	TGTGCCAGCATCCCTGGGGGCGGGAGGCGGATAGCTGAATACAATGAGCAGTTCTTC
NA	TRBV20-1	NA	TRBJ2-2	CSARGGMSGELFF	TGCAGTGCTAGAGGGGGCATGAGCGGGGAGCTGTTTTTT
NA	TRBV11-2	NA	TRBJ2-3	CARSLGVAGGDTQYF	TGTGCCAGGAGCTTAGGTGTAGCCGGGGGCGATACGCAGTATTTT
TRBD1	TRBV7-2	NA	TRBJ2-1	CASSSYGGYRGYEQFF	TGTGCCAGCAGCTCCTATGGGGGTTACAGGGGATATGAGCAGTTCTTC
TRBD2	TRBV11-3	NA	TRBJ2-7	CASSLGPSGYEQYF	TGTGCCAGCAGCCTCGGTCCTAGCGGTTACGAGCAGTACTTC
TRBD1	TRBV20-1	NA	TRBJ1-4	CSATTGALNEKLFF	TGCAGTGCTACCACAGGGGCCCTTAATGAAAAACTGTTTTTT
NA	TRBV11-2	NA	TRBJ2-7	CASRRYGRSRAYEQYF	TGTGCCAGCAGAAGATATGGGCGATCGAGGGCCTACGAGCAGTACTTC
NA	TRBV6-2/TRBV6-3	large	TRBJ2-7	CASSYPIWKRYEQYF	TGTGCCAGCAGTTACCCAATTTGGAAGCGCTACGAGCAGTACTTC
NA	TRBV14	NA	TRBJ2-5	CASSQYRDGETQYF	TGTGCCAGCAGCCAGTACCGGGACGGAGAGACCCAGTACTTC
TRBD1	TRBV6-1	few	TRBJ1-2	CASSIGQATSNYGYTF	TGTGCCAGCAGTATTGGACAGGCTACCTCTAACTATGGCTACACCTTC
NA	TRBV3-1	large	TRBJ2-7	CASSQGGGITYEQYF	TGTGCCAGCAGCCAAGGCGGCGGGATAACCTACGAGCAGTACTTC
NA	TRBV6-1	NA	TRBJ2-5	CASSTMDSETQYF	TGTGCCAGCAGTACGATGGACTCAGAGACCCAGTACTTC
TRBD1	TRBV6-1	few	TRBJ1-4	CASRHTTGENEKLFF	TGTGCCAGCAGGCACACGACAGGGGAGAATGAAAAACTGTTTTTT
NA	TRBV12-5	NA	TRBJ2-2	CASAADQWGSTNTGELFF	TGTGCTAGTGCCGCAGATCAATGGGGTAGCACGAACACCGGGGAGCTGTTTTTT
TRBD1	TRBV2	NA	TRBJ1-1	CASSRQGSTEAFF	TGTGCCAGCAGTCGACAGGGATCCACTGAAGCTTTCTTT
TRBD2	TRBV24-1	NA	TRBJ2-1	CATSDVTSGSYNEQFF	TGTGCCACCAGTGATGTGACTAGCGGCTCCTACAATGAGCAGTTCTTC
NA	TRBV20-1	once	TRBJ2-7	CSARGGDSSYEQYF	TGCAGTGCTAGAGGGGGGGATAGCTCCTACGAGCAGTACTTC
NA	TRBV6-2/TRBV6-3	NA	TRBJ1-5	CASSYLRGSNQPQHF	TGTGCCAGCAGTTACTTGAGGGGGAGCAATCAGCCCCAGCATTTT
NA	TRBV27	NA	TRBJ1-1	CASSPLGLEAEAFF	TGTGCCAGCAGTCCCCTGGGGCTCGAAGCTGAAGCTTTCTTT
NA	TRBV6-1	many	TRBJ2-2	CASSEINTGELFF	TGTGCCAGCAGCGAGATAAACACCGGGGAGCTGTTTTTT
NA	TRBV12-3/TRBV12-4	NA	TRBJ2-7	CASSFSGTGKLAGFSYEQYF	TGTGCCAGCAGTTTCAGCGGGACAGGGAAACTAGCGGGATTCTCCTACGAGCAGTACTTC
TRBD2	TRBV6-1	NA	TRBJ2-7	CASSIRTSGTYEQYF	TGTGCCAGCAGCATACGGACTAGCGGCACCTACGAGCAGTACTTC
NA	TRBV6-1	NA	TRBJ1-2	CASRPGTLYGYTF	TGTGCCAGCAGACCCGGGACCTTGTATGGCTACACCTTC
TRBD2	TRBV11-2	NA	TRBJ2-2	CASNTGLAVTGELFF	TGTGCCAGCAACACCGGACTAGCGGTTACCGGGGAGCTGTTTTTT
TRBD1	TRBV30	NA	TRBJ1-2	CAWMVGRGRQGYTF	TGTGCCTGGATGGTTGGCAGGGGGCGTCAGGGCTACACCTTC
NA	TRBV24-1	NA	TRBJ2-1	CATSDYSNGNEQFF	TGTGCCACCAGTGATTACTCTAATGGCAATGAGCAGTTCTTC
NA	TRBV6-1	NA	TRBJ2-5	CASRTLPGFVETQYF	TGTGCCAGCAGAACATTACCGGGGTTTGTGGAGACCCAGTACTTC
NA	TRBV4-3	large	TRBJ2-7	CASSQFGGNYEQYF	TGCGCCAGCAGCCAGTTCGGCGGAAACTACGAGCAGTACTTC
NA	TRBV6-1	NA	TRBJ1-2	CASSDREGDGYTF	TGTGCCAGCAGTGACAGGGAAGGGGATGGCTACACCTTC
NA	TRBV6-1	hyperexpanded	TRBJ2-2	CASNRDPNTGELFF	TGTGCCAGCAACCGGGACCCAAACACCGGGGAGCTGTTTTTT
NA	TRBV7-2	few	TRBJ2-4	CASSFEGDIQYF	TGTGCCAGCAGCTTCGAGGGGGACATTCAGTACTTC
NA	TRBV2	NA	TRBJ1-2	CASSAGLTFNYGYTF	TGTGCCAGCAGTGCCGGACTCACCTTTAACTATGGCTACACCTTC
TRBD1	TRBV12-3/TRBV12-4	few	TRBJ1-5	CASSTSTGGVNQPQHF	TGTGCCAGCAGCACCTCGACAGGGGGCGTCAATCAGCCCCAGCATTTT
NA	TRBV28	few	TRBJ2-7	CASQGTPWGYEQYF	TGTGCCAGTCAGGGGACACCTTGGGGGTACGAGCAGTACTTC
NA	TRBV20-1	few	TRBJ1-5	CSASIPEIYSNQPQHF	TGCAGTGCTTCAATACCAGAGATTTATAGCAATCAGCCCCAGCATTTT
NA	TRBV9	large	TRBJ1-2	CASSAWGLPGAYGYTF	TGTGCCAGCAGCGCATGGGGTCTTCCAGGGGCCTATGGCTACACCTTC